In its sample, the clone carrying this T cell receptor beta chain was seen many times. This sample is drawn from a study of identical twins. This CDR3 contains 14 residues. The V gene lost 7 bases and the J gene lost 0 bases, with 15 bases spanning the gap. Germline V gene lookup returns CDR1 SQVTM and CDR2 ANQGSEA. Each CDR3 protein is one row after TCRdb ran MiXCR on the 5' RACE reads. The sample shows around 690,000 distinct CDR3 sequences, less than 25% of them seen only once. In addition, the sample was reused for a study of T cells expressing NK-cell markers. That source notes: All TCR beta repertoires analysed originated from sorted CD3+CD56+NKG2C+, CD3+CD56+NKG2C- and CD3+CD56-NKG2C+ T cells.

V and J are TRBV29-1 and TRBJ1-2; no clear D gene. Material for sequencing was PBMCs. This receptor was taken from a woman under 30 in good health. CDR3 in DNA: TGCAGCGCCACCGGCGCCAGTTCTAACTATGGCTACACCTTC. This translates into CSATGASSNYGYTF.